Below, 17 T cell receptor beta chains from the same sample are listed, as sequenced in a study of T cell changes during pregnancy in multiple sclerosis. Profiling relied on immunoSEQ multiplex PCR, and the TCRdb table lists in-frame clones only, not all of them. Of over 10,000 clones in the sample, about 87% were seen once. The specimen was CD8+ T cells from peripheral blood mononuclear cells, collected in the second trimester of pregnancy. The receptors derive from a female donor in good health, enrolled as a control in a pregnancy study.

The J gene is TRBJ2-3, the V gene TRBV5-1, with D possibly TRBD2 on 6 matching bases. Germline values: CDR1 SGHRS, CDR2 YFSETQ. CDR3 length: 15 residues. Between the trimmed V and J ends, which lost 3 bases and 2 bases, there was a span of 13 bases. The CDR3 DNA reads as TGCGCCAGCAGCTCAACGGGGGAGCTCACAGATACGCAGTATTTT. This codes for CASSSTGELTDTQYF.

This clone has just one count. The V gene is TRBV7-9, the J gene TRBJ2-7; 10 bases line up with TRBD1. The V gene end was trimmed by 6 bases and the J gene end by 5 bases; junction bases not matched to a gene: 7. The CDR3 loop spans 14 amino acids. The germline CDR1 and CDR2 sequences are SEHNR and FQNEAQ (reference sequence). CDR3 DNA sequence: TGTGCCAGCAGAGGGGGACAGGGGAACGACGAGCAGTACTTC. As protein: CASRGGQGNDEQYF.

The chain combines TRBV10-3 with TRBJ2-6, with TRBD1 as a possible D gene (7 bases). V was clipped by 3 bases and J by 0 bases, with 9 bases between them. This CDR3 contains 16 residues. Per germline, CDR1 ENHRY and CDR2 SYGVKD. CDR3 residues: CAISDRGDSGANVLTF. The CDR3 bases are TGTGCCATCAGTGACAGGGGGGACTCTGGGGCCAACGTCCTGACTTTC.

The gene calls are TRBV15 and TRBJ1-1; D possibly corresponds to TRBD1 (6 bases). There are 12 residues in the CDR3. V lost 10 bases and J lost 1, with 10 bases in between. Germline values: CDR1 LNHNV, CDR2 YYDKDF (reference sequence). CDR3 in amino acids: CAIQQGNTEAFF. The CDR3 DNA reads TGTGCCATTCAACAGGGGAACACTGAAGCTTTCTTT.

The CDR3 DNA reads as TGTGCCAGCAGCTCCGGACAGGGTGCCAACTATGGCTACACCTTC. Translated, it gives CASSSGQGANYGYTF. V is TRBV7-8 and J is TRBJ1-2, with 8 bases aligning to TRBD1. This CDR3 is built from 15 residues. CDR1 and CDR2 from the germline V gene are SGHVS and FQNEAQ. After removal of 4 bases from V and 2 bases from J, the junction contained 6 bases not matched to a gene.

This clone was detected once. V and J are TRBV6-6 and TRBJ2-1; no clear D. The CDR3 sequence is 13 residues long. V lost 2 bases and J lost 4, with 6 bases in between. Germline CDR1 reads MNHNY; CDR2 reads SVGAGI (reference sequence). The CDR3 DNA follows: TGTGCCAGCAGTTACGGGCAGTACAATGAGCAGTTCTTC. Its protein product is CASSYGQYNEQFF.

The rearrangement links TRBV5-6 to TRBJ2-5; a possible D gene is TRBD1 (5 bases). CDR1 is SGHDT, CDR2 YYEEEE, per germline. The V and J ends lost 4 bases and 3 bases respectively, with 13 bases between them. The CDR3 sequence is 14 residues long. In DNA form, the CDR3 reads TGTGCCAGCAGCCAGGTGACAGTTGAAGAGACCCAGTACTTC. It codes for CASSQVTVEETQYF. Variable domain in full (rest from reference TRBV5-6 and TRBJ2-5): DAGVTQSPTHLIKTRGQQVTLRCSPKSGHDTVSWYQQALGQGPQFIFQYYEEEERQRGNFPDRFSGHQFPNYSSELNVNALLLGDSALYLCASSQVTVEETQYFGPGTRLLVL.

The gene calls are TRBV9 and TRBJ2-7; maybe TRBD1 (5 bases). Trimming took 0 bases from V and 6 from J, leaving 16 bases between them. Germline loops: CDR1 SGDLS, CDR2 YYNGEE. This CDR3 has 15 amino acids. The CDR3 loop reads CASSVAAVRGREQYF. The CDR3 DNA follows: TGTGCCAGCAGCGTAGCGGCAGTAAGGGGCCGCGAGCAGTACTTC.

The chain recombines TRBV14 with TRBJ2-1; 9 bases line up with TRBD2. Germline V gene data show CDR1 as SGHDN and CDR2 as FVKESK. The CDR3 covers 15 residues. V lost 4 bases to trimming and J lost 8 bases; unmatched junction nucleotides: 9. In DNA form, the CDR3 reads TGTGCCAGCAGCCCCGAAGTAGCGGGAGAGGATGAGCAGTTCTTC. The encoded protein is CASSPEVAGEDEQFF.

The rearrangement links TRBV15 to TRBJ2-5; 11 nucleotides match TRBD2. The J segment lost 1 base and the V segment lost 7 bases, leaving 2 bases of the junction unmatched. CDR3 size: 14 residues. Germline V CDR1 and CDR2: LNHNV, YYDKDF (reference sequence). CDR3 sequence (DNA): TGTGCCACCATGGGGACTAGCGGCCAAGAGACCCAGTACTTC. Translation gives CATMGTSGQETQYF.

V gene TRBV27 combines with J gene TRBJ2-1; 7 nucleotides line up with TRBD1. Germline assignment: CDR1 MNHEY and CDR2 SMNVEV (reference sequence). The CDR3 has 16 amino acids. V lost 3 bases and J lost 3; bases outside the gene matches: 8. This CDR3 reads CASSFLGGIIYNEQFF. CDR3 coding DNA: TGTGCCAGCAGTTTTTTAGGGGGCATAATCTACAATGAGCAGTTCTTC.

This rearrangement joins TRBV7-9 to TRBJ2-5; maybe TRBD1 (6 bases). The closer fit of TRBJ2-7 to the DNA end suggests the J call may be wrong. The CDR3 is 14 amino acids. In germline, CDR1 is SEHNR, CDR2 FQNEAQ (reference sequence). The CDR3 DNA follows: TGTGCCAGCAGCCTCCCGAGGGACACCTACGAGCAGTACTTC. Translation gives CASSLPRDTYEQYF.

The rearrangement uses TRBV7-3 and TRBJ2-5, with TRBD2 as a possible D gene (6 bases). The CDR3 covers 16 residues. The V gene's germline CDR1 is SGHTA and CDR2 FQGTGA. V was cut by 2 bases and J by 2 bases, with 15 bases left in between. CDR3 loop: CASSLSAGREQETQYF. The CDR3 nucleotides are TGTGCCAGCAGCTTATCGGCTGGCCGGGAGCAAGAGACCCAGTACTTC.

This clone is labeled as medium-sized (0.01 to 0.1%). The CDR3 sequence: CASSDGTSTGELFF. As DNA, the CDR3 is TGTGCCAGCAGTGACGGGACTAGCACCGGGGAGCTGTTTTTT. The V gene is TRBV6-4, the J gene TRBJ2-2, with TRBD2 identical over 8 bases. Per germline, CDR1 MRHNA and CDR2 SNTAGT. V trimming: 2 bases; J trimming: 4 bases; junction bases outside the gene matches: 0. This CDR3 has 14 residues.

This clone has a single count. The chain uses TRBV19 and TRBJ2-3; tentative D call: TRBD2 (6 bases). Germline CDR1 and CDR2: LNHDA and SQIVND (reference sequence). The CDR3 spans 17 residues. With 1 base removed from V and 2 bases from J, the gap between germline ends came to 16 bases. Here the CDR3 DNA reads TGTGCCAGTAGTATAGCGGGAGCAGCGCTCGCCACAGATACGCAGTATTTT. This codes for CASSIAGAALATDTQYF.

The chain is built from TRBV7-9 and TRBJ1-6; 7 nucleotides line up with TRBD1. This CDR3 is built from 16 residues. The germline V gene encodes CDR1 SEHNR and CDR2 FQNEAQ (reference sequence). V dropped 6 bases and J dropped 3; count of bases not matched to a gene: 8. The DNA of the CDR3 is TGTGCCAGCAGAGGGACAGCGGCTAACTATAATTCACCCCTCCACTTT. This encodes CASRGTAANYNSPLHF.

This sequence joins TRBV4-1 and TRBJ2-7, with 7 bases identical to TRBD1. The germline gives CDR1 MGHRA, CDR2 YSYEKL. The CDR3 has 15 residues. The ends lost 0 bases at V and 2 bases at J; junction bases unmatched: 4. The CDR3 bases are TGCGCCAGCAGCCAAGAGACAGGGTCTGCCTACGAGCAGTACTTC. It encodes CASSQETGSAYEQYF.